The clone carrying this TCR beta chain was counted a few times. Its antigen is still unknown. This sample is part of a study of cytomegalovirus exposure and HLA in healthy donors. Study conclusions and caveats: Reports indicated that the classifier achieved high specificity and sensitivity in diagnosing cytomegalovirus status.

PCR was performed using 60 Vbeta and 13 Jbeta primers. Only in-frame clones appear in the TCRdb table, and some are missing; sequencing was by immunoSEQ multiplex PCR. In the table there are a few hundred thousand clones, more than 60% of which are singletons. This CDR3 spans 15 amino acids. V was shortened by 4 bases and J by 3 bases, with 13 bases between the two germline ends. CDR1 is MNHEY, CDR2 SVGAGI, per germline. The receptor's source is a woman aged 55-70 years in good health and CMV-seropositive. Source material: PBMCs. The chain combines TRBV6-5 with TRBJ1-5; weak D call: TRBD1 (5 bases). The DNA for the CDR3 is TGTGCCAGCAGTTCCGCCGGGGGGGACAATCAGCCCCAGCATTTT. Translation: CASSSAGGDNQPQHF.